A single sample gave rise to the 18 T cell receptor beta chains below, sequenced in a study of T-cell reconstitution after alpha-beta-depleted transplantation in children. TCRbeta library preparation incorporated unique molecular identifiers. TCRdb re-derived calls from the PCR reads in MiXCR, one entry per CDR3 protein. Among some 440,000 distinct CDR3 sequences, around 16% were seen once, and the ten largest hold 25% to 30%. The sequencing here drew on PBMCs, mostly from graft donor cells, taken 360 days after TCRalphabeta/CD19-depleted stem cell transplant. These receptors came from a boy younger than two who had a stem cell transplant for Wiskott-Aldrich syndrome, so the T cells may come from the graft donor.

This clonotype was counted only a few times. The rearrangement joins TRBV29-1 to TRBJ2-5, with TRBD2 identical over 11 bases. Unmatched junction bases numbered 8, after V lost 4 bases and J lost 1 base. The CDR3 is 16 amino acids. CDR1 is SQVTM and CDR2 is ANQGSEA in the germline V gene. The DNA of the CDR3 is TGCAGCGTTGCGGTAGCGGGGGGGCCTTCCCAAGAGACCCAGTACTTC. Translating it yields CSVAVAGGPSQETQYF.

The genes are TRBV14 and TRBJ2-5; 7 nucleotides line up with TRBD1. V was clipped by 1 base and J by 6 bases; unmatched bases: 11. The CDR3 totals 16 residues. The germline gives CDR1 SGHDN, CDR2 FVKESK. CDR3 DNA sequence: TGTGCCAGCAGCCAAGGTTCGGACAGGAAGAGAAAGACCCAGTACTTC. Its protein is CASSQGSDRKRKTQYF.

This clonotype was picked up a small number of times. The CDR3 sequence is CSARIQGLNTGELFF. The CDR3 region has the DNA TGCAGTGCTAGAATACAGGGATTGAACACCGGGGAGCTGTTTTTT. The gene calls are TRBV20-1 and TRBJ2-2; weak D call: TRBD1 (6 bases). V was clipped by 2 bases and J by 1 base, with 11 bases between them. CDR1 and CDR2 from the germline V gene are DFQATT and SNEGSKA (reference sequence). The CDR3 is 15 residues long.

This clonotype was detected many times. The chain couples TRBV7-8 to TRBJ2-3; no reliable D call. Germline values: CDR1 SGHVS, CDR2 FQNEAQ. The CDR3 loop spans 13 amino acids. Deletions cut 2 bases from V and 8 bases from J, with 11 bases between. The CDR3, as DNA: TGTGCCAGCAGCTTAAGAGTGTGGGGTACGCAGTATTTT. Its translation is CASSLRVWGTQYF.

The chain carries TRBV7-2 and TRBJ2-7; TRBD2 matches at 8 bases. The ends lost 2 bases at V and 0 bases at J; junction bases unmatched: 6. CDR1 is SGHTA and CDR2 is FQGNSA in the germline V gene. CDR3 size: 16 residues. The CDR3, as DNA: TGTGCCAGCAGCTTATGGCTTAGCGGGGCCTCCTACGAGCAGTACTTC. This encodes CASSLWLSGASYEQYF.

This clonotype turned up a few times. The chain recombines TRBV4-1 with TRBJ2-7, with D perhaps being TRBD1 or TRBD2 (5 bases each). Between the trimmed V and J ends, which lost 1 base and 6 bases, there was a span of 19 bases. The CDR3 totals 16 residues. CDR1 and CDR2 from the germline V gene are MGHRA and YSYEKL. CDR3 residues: CASSQGRWAIGTEQYF. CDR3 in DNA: TGCGCCAGCAGCCAAGGAAGATGGGCTATTGGGACCGAGCAGTACTTC.

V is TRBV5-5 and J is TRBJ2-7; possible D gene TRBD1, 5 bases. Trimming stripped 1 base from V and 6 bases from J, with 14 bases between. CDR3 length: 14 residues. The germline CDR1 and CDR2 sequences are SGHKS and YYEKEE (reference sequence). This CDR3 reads CASSLSRTTPEQYF. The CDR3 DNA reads TGTGCCAGCAGCTTGTCTAGGACAACCCCCGAGCAGTACTTC.

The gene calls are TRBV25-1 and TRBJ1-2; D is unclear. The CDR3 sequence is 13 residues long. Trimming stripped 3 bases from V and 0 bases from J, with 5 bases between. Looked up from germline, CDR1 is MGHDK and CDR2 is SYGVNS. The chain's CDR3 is CASSDRTNYGYTF. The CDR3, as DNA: TGTGCCAGCAGTGATCGGACTAACTATGGCTACACCTTC.

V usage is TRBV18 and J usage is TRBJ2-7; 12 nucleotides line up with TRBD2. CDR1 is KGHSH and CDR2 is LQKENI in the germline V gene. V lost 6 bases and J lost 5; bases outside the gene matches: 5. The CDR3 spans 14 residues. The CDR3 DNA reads TGTGCCAGCTCCCCGACTAGCGGGAGAAACGAGCAGTACTTC. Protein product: CASSPTSGRNEQYF.

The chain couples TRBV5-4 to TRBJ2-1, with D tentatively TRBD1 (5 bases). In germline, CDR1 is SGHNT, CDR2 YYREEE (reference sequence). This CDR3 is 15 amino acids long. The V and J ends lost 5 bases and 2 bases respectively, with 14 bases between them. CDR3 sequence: CASSQDSAAYNEQFF. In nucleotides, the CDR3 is TGTGCCAGCAGTCAAGACAGTGCGGCCTACAATGAGCAGTTCTTC.

The CDR3 loop is CASSEIPTRGRETQYF. CDR3 DNA: TGCGCCAGCAGTGAGATACCGACGAGGGGGCGGGAGACCCAGTACTTC. The chain joins TRBV10-2 to TRBJ2-5; 7 bases match TRBD1. Germline V gene sequence: CDR1 WSHSY, CDR2 SAAADI. CDR3 length: 16 amino acids. J gave up 5 bases and V 2 bases, and 11 bases lay outside the gene matches.

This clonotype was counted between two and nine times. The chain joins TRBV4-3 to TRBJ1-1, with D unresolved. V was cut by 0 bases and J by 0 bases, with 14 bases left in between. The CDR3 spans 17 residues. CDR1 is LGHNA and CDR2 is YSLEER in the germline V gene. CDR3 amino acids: CASSQDLPEGLNTEAFF. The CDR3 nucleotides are TGCGCCAGCAGCCAAGATCTTCCGGAGGGCTTGAACACTGAAGCTTTCTTT.

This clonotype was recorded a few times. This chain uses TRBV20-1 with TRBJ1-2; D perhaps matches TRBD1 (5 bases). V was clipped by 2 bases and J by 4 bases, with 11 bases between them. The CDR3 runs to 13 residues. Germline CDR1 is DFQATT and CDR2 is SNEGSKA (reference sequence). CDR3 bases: TGCAGTGCTAGAATGGACAAGAGCTATGGCTACACCTTC. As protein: CSARMDKSYGYTF.

DNA of the CDR3: TGCAGCGTCGGAAACAGGGTCAATGAGCAGTTCTTC. Amino acid sequence: CSVGNRVNEQFF. The rearrangement joins TRBV29-1 to TRBJ2-1; a possible D gene is TRBD1 (6 bases). CDR1 is SQVTM, CDR2 ANQGSEA, per germline. This CDR3 is built from 12 residues. The V end lost 6 bases, the J end lost 6 bases, and 12 bases lay between the germline ends.

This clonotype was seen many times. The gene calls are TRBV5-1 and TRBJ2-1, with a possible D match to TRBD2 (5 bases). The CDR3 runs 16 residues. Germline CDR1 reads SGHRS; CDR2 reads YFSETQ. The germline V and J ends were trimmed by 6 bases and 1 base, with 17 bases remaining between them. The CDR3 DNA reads TGCGCCAGCAAGAGCATGGGCGGACTGTCCTACAATGAGCAGTTCTTC. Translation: CASKSMGGLSYNEQFF.

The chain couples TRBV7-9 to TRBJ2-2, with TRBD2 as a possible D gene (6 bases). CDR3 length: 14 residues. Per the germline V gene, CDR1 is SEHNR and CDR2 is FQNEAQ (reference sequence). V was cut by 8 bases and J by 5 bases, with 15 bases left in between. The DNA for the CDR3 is TGTGCCAGCGGAGGGGTGAGGAAGACCGGGGAGCTGTTTTTT. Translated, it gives CASGGVRKTGELFF.

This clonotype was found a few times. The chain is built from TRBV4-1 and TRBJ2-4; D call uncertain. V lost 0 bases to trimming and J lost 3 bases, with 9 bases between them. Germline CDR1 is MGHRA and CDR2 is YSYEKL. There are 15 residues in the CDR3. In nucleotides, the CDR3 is TGCGCCAGCAGCCAAGACAATGGCCTCAAAAACATTCAGTACTTC. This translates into CASSQDNGLKNIQYF.

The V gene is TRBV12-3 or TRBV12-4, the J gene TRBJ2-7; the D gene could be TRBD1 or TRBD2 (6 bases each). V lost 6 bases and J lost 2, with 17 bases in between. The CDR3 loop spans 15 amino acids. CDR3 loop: CASSAGHPSAYEQYF. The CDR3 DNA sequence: TGTGCCAGCAGCGCGGGACATCCATCCGCCTACGAGCAGTACTTC.